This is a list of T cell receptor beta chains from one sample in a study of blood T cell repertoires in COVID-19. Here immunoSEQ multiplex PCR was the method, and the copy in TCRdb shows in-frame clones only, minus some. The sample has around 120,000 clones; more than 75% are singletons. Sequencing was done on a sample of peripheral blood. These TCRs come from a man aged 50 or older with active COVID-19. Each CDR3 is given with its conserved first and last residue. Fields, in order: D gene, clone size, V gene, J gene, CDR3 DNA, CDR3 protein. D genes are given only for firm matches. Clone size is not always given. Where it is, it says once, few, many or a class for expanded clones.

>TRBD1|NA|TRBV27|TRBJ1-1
TGTGCCAGCAGTCGAGGACAGGGTGGTGAAGCTTTCTTT
CASSRGQGGEAFF
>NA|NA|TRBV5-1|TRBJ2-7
TGCGCCAGCAGCGTCCTAGGCTTAGACTACGAGCAGTACTTC
CASSVLGLDYEQYF
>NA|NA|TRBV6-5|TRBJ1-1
TGTGCTAGCAGTTACGGGCAGGGGACTGAAGCTTTCTTT
CASSYGQGTEAFF
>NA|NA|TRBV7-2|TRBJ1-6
TGTGCCAGCAGCTTAGGTCCGGGTGGTTCACCCCTCCACTTT
CASSLGPGGSPLHF
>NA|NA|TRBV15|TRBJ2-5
TGTGCCACCAGCAGAGGACAGAAAGAGACCCAGTACTTC
CATSRGQKETQYF
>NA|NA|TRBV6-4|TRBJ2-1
TGTGCCAGCAGTATATACAATGAGCAGTTCTTC
CASSIYNEQFF
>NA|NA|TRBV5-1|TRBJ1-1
TGCGCCAGCAGCTTGAGTCCCGACAGGCTTAACACTGAAGCTTTCTTT
CASSLSPDRLNTEAFF
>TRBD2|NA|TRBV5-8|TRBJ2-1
TGTGCCAGCAGCCCAGGAACTAGCGGGTATAATGAGCAGTTCTTC
CASSPGTSGYNEQFF
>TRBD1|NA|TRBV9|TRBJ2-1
TGTGCCAGCAGCGTTCGAGGGGGCAGCTCCTACAATGAGCAGTTCTTC
CASSVRGGSSYNEQFF
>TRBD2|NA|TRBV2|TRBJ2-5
TGTGCCAGCAGTGGCCCCGGGACTAGCGGGTTAGAGACCCAGTACTTC
CASSGPGTSGLETQYF
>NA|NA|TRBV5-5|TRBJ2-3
TGTGCCAGCAGCACTAACGGGGGGCTCACAGATACGCAGTATTTT
CASSTNGGLTDTQYF
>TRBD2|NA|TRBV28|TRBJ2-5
TGTGCCAGCAGTTATCCTAGAGCGGGAGGGTCGGGTGAGACCCAGTACTTC
CASSYPRAGGSGETQYF
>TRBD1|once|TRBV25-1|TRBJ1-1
TGTGCCAGCAGTGAACTTAAGGGGGCCATCACTGAAGCTTTCTTT
CASSELKGAITEAFF
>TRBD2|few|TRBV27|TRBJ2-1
TGTGCCAGCAGTTTTGGCGGGGGCTCCTACAATGAGCAGTTCTTC
CASSFGGGSYNEQFF
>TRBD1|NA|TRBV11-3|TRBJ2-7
TGTGCCAGCAGCTTGAACCGGGACAGAGCCTACGAGCAGTACTTC
CASSLNRDRAYEQYF
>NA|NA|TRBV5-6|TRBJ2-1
TGTGCCGGAGCGACCGGGGGTGGAGATGAGCAGTTCTTC
CAGATGGGDEQFF
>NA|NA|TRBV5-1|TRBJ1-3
TGCGCCAGCAGCCCCGAGGGTTCCTATGGAAACACCATATATTTT
CASSPEGSYGNTIYF
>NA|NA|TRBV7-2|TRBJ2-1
TGTGCCAGCAGCTTGGTAGGGGGGGCAAATGAGCAGTTCTTC
CASSLVGGANEQFF
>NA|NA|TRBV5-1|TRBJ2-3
TGCGCCAGCAGCTTAGGAGCGGTGACAGATACGCAGTATTTT
CASSLGAVTDTQYF
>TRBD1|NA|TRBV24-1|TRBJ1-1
TGTGCCACCAGTGGCGGGACAGGGCGGAATGAAGCTTTCTTT
CATSGGTGRNEAFF
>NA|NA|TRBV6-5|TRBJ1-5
TGTGCCAGCAGTTACTCGGCAGGGAGGCAGCCCCAGCATTTT
CASSYSAGRQPQHF
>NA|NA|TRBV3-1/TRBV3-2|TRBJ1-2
TGTGCCAGCAGCCAAGCCCACAATGGCTACACCTTC
CASSQAHNGYTF
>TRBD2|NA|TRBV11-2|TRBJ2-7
TGTGCCAGCAGCTTAGATACGGGACTAGCGGCGAAGTACTTC
CASSLDTGLAAKYF
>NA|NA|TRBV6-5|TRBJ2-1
TGTGCCAGCAGTCCTATTGATTCCTACAATGAGCAGTTCTTC
CASSPIDSYNEQFF
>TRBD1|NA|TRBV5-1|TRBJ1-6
TGCGCCAGCAGCTTGGCGCGGGACAGGGGCGGTAATTCACCCCTCCACTTT
CASSLARDRGGNSPLHF
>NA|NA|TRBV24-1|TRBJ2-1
TGTGCCACCAGTGATTTATCAGGGCACTCCTACAATGAGCAGTTCTTC
CATSDLSGHSYNEQFF
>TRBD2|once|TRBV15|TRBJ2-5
TGTGCCACCAGCTCAACGCGAGCTAGCGGAGGCAAACGGTTCCAAGAGACCCAGTACTTC
CATSSTRASGGKRFQETQYF